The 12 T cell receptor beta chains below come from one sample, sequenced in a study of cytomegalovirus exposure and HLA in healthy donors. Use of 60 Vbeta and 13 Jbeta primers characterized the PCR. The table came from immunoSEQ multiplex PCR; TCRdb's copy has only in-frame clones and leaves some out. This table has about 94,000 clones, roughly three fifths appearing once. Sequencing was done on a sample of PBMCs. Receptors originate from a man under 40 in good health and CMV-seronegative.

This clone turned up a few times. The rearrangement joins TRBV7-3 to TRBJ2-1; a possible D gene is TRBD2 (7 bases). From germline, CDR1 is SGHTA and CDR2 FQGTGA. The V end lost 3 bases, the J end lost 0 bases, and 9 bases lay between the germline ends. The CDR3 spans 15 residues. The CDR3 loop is CASSLGGPSYNEQFF. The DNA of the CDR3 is TGTGCCAGCAGCTTGGGGGGGCCCTCCTACAATGAGCAGTTCTTC.

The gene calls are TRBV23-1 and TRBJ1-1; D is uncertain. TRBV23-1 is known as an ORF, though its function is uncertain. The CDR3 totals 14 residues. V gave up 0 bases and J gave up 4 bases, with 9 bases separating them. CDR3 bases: TGCGCCAGCAGTCAATCGGAGGTAATCACTGAAGCTTTCTTT. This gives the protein CASSQSEVITEAFF.

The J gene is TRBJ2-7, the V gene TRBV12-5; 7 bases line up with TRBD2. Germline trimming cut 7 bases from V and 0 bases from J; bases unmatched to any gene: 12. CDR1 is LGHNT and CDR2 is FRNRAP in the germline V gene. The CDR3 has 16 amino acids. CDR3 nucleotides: TGTGCTAGTGCCGTGGGTGGCGGGAGAATCTCCTACGAGCAGTACTTC. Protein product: CASAVGGGRISYEQYF. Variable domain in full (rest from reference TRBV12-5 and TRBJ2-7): DARVTQTPRHKVTEMGQEVTMRCQPILGHNTVFWYRQTMMQGLELLAYFRNRAPLDDSGMPKDRFSAEMPDATLATLKIQPSEPRDSAVYFCASAVGGGRISYEQYFGPGTRLTVT.

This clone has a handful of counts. The CDR3 loop reads CASSLRFLAGKETQYF. CDR3 bases: TGTGCCAGCAGCTTGAGGTTCCTAGCGGGGAAAGAGACCCAGTACTTC. This chain joins TRBV5-4 and TRBJ2-5, with TRBD2 matching 9 bases. CDR1 is SGHNT, CDR2 YYREEE, per germline (reference sequence). The V segment lost 1 base and the J segment 3 bases; nucleotides outside the gene matches: 7. The CDR3 sequence is 16 residues long.

CDR3 DNA: TGTGCCAGCAGCTTCGCGACTAGCGGGGGGGTGGACGAGCAGTACTTC. It codes for CASSFATSGGVDEQYF. The chain combines TRBV7-2 with TRBJ2-7; 14 bases agree with TRBD2. The germline V gene encodes CDR1 SGHTA and CDR2 FQGNSA. This CDR3 region has 16 residues. V dropped 3 bases and J dropped 5; count of bases not matched to a gene: 6.

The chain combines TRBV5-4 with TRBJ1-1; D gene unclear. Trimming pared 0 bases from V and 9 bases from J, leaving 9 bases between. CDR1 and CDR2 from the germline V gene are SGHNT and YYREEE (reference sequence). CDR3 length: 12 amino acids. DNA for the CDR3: TGTGCCAGCAGCTTGGGGAGGCAGCAAGCTTTCTTT. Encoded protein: CASSLGRQQAFF.

CDR3 coding DNA: TGTGCCAGCAGTCCCGGGACAGGGTACTACGAGCAGTACTTC. Translating it yields CASSPGTGYYEQYF. The chain uses TRBV2 and TRBJ2-7, with 9 positions matching TRBD1. V shed 5 bases, J shed 3 bases, and the junction held 5 bases outside the gene matches. The germline V gene encodes CDR1 SNHLY and CDR2 FYNNEI. There are 14 residues in the CDR3.

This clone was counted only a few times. In nucleotides, the CDR3 is TGTGCCAGCAGTGAAGCGCATGGGGGGGAGCAGTTCTTC. Translating gives CASSEAHGGEQFF. The V call is TRBV2, the J call TRBJ2-1, with D possibly TRBD2 on 6 matching bases. The CDR3 sequence is 13 residues long. Germline values: CDR1 SNHLY, CDR2 FYNNEI. V lost 0 bases to trimming and J lost 10 bases, with 10 bases between them.

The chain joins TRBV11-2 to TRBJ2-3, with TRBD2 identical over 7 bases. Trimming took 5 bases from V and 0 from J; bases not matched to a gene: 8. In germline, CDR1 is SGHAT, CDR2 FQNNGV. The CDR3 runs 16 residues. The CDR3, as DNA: TGTGCCAGCAGCCGAGGGACTATCGCTAGCACAGATACGCAGTATTTT. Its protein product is CASSRGTIASTDTQYF.

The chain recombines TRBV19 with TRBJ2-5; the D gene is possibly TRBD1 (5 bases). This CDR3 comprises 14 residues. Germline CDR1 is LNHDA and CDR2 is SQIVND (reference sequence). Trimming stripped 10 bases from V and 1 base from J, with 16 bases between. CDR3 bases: TGTGCCACTTCTTGGGGCAGGGCCCAAGAGACCCAGTACTTC. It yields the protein CATSWGRAQETQYF.

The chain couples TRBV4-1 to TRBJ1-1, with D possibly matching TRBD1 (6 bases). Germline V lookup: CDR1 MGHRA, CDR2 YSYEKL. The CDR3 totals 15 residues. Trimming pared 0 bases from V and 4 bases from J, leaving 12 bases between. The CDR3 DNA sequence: TGCGCCAGCAGCCAAGAACAGGGTTGGGGCACTGAAGCTTTCTTT. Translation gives CASSQEQGWGTEAFF.

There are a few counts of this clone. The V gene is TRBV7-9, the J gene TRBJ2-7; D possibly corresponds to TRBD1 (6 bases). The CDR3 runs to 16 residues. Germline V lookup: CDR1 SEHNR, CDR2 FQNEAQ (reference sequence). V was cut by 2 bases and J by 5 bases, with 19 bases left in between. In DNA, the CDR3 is TGTGCCAGCAGCTTATTCCCTCGGACACAGGGTGACGAGCAGTACTTC. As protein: CASSLFPRTQGDEQYF.